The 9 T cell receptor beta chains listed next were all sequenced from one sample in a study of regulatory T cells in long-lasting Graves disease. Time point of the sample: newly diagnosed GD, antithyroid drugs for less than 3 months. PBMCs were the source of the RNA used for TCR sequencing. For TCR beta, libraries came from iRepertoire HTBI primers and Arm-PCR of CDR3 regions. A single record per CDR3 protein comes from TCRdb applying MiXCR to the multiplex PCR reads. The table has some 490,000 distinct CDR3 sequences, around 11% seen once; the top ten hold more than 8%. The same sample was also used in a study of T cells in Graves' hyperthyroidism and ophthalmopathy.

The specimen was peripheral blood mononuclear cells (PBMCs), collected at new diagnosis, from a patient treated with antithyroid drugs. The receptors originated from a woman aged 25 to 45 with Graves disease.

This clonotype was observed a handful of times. The CDR3 region has the DNA TGTGCCAGCAGACCAGGGACAGGGGTAGATGGCTACACCTTC. This gives the protein CASRPGTGVDGYTF. This chain uses TRBV6-1 with TRBJ1-2; 10 positions match TRBD1. V dropped 6 bases and J dropped 6; count of bases not matched to a gene: 7. The CDR3 consists of 14 residues. Germline loops: CDR1 MNHNS, CDR2 SASEGT.

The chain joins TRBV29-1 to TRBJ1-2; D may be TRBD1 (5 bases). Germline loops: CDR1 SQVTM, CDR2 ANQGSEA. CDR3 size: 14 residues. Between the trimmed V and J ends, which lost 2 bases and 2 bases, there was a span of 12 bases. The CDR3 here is CSVEIFGTNYGYTF. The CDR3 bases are TGCAGCGTTGAAATCTTCGGGACCAACTATGGCTACACCTTC.

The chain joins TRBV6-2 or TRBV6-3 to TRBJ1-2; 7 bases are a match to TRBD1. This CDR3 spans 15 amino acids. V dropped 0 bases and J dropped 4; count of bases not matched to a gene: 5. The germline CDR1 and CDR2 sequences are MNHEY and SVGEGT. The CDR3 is CASSYSGGGGYGYTF. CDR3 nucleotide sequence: TGTGCCAGCAGTTACTCAGGGGGCGGCGGCTATGGCTACACCTTC.

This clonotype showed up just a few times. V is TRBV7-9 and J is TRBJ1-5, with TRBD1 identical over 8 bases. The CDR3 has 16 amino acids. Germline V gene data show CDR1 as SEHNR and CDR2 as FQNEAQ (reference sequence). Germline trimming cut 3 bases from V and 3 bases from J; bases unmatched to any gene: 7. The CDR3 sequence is CASSFSRQGLNQPQHF. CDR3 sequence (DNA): TGTGCCAGCAGCTTTTCTAGACAGGGGCTCAATCAGCCCCAGCATTTT.

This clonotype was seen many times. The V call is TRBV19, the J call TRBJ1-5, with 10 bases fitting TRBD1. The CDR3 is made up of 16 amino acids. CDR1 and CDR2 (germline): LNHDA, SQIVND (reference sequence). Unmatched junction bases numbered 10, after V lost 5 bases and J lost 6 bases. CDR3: CASSLTPDRGLQPQHF. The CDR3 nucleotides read TGTGCCAGTAGTCTCACTCCAGACAGGGGGCTTCAGCCCCAGCATTTT.

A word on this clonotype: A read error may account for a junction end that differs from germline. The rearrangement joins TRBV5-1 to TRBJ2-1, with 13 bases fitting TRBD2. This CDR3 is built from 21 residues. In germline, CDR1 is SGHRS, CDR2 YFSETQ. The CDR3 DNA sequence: TGCGCCAGCAGCTTGGATCGGACAGGGCTAGGGACTAGCGGGGACTACAATGAACAGTTCTTC. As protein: CASSLDRTGLGTSGDYNEQFF.

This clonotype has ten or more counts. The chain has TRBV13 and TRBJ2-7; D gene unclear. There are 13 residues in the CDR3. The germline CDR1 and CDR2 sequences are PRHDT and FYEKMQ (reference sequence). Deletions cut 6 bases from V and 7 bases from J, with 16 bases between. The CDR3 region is CASRLRGVGEQYF. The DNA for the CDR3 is TGTGCCAGCAGGCTAAGAGGTGTCGGTGAGCAGTACTTC.

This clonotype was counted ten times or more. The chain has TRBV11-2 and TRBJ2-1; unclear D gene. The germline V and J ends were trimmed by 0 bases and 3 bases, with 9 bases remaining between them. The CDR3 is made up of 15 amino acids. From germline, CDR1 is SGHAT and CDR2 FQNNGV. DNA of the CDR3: TGTGCCAGCAGCTTAGATTCATGGGGCTACAATGAGCAGTTCTTC. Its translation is CASSLDSWGYNEQFF.

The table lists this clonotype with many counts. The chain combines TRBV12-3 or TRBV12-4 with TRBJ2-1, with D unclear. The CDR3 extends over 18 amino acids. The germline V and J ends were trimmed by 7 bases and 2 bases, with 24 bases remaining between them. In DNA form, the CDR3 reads TGTGCCAGCACTTTCCGCTTTCAACCTCAACGTCCCTACAATGAGCAGTTCTTC. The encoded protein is CASTFRFQPQRPYNEQFF.